The source of this T cell receptor (beta chain) is a study of T-cell memory formation after mild COVID-19. This clonotype was observed at least ten times. This CDR3 has 13 amino acids. Trimming left V 2 bases short and J 6 bases short, with 8 bases between. Germline-derived CDR1 and CDR2 are MNHEY and SMNVEV (reference sequence). Each CDR3 protein is one row after TCRdb ran MiXCR on the 5' RACE reads. This sample has under 450,000 distinct CDR3 sequences; approximately 15% occur once, and the top ten carry 20% to 25%. The clonotype comes from a young man who had mild COVID-19 (a few samples of this study predate the infection). Cell type and time point are not known. The sequenced sample was PBMCs or a T cell subset sorted from them (not recorded which). This chain uses TRBV27 with TRBJ1-5; D unresolved. CDR3 nucleotides: TGTGCCAGCAGTTTAGATGTGGGTCAGCCCCAGCATTTT. This encodes CASSLDVGQPQHF.